The source of this T cell receptor beta chain is a study of blood T cell repertoires in COVID-19. At the level of the study: Nucleic acid was either cDNA or gDNA, and it came from T cells, B-cell-depleted T cells, or PBMCs.

Measured with immunoSEQ multiplex PCR; TCRdb has only the in-frame clones, and not every one. The sample lists some 200,000 clones; about 83% were seen once. Germline lookup yields CDR1 SGDLS and CDR2 YYNGEE. Trimming took off 0 bases at V and 10 bases at J, with 14 bases between the two ends. CDR3 length equals 15 residues. V and J are TRBV9 and TRBJ1-6, with D possibly being TRBD1 (6 bases). Sequenced sample: peripheral blood. This TCR was recovered from a woman aged 30 to 39 with COVID-19, enrolled during active disease. The CDR3 DNA sequence: TGTGCCAGCAGCGTAGAAGGCAGGGGCTACTCACCCCTCCACTTT. Translated: CASSVEGRGYSPLHF.